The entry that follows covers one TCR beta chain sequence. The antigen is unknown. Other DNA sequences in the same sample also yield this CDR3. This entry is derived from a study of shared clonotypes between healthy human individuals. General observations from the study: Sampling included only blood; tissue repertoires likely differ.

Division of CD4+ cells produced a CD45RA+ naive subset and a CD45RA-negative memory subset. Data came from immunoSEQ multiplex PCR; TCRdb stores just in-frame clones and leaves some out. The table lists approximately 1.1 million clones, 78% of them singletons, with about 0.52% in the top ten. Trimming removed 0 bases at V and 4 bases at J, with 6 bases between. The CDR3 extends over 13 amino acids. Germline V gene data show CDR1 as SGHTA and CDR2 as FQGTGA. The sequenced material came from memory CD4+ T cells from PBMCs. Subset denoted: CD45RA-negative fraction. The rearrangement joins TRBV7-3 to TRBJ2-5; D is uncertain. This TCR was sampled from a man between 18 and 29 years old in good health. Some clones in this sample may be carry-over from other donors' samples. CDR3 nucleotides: TGTGCCAGCAGCTTAACCGGCCCAGAGACCCAGTACTTC. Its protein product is CASSLTGPETQYF.